Listed below are T cell receptor beta chains from one sample, sequenced in a study of glioma-infiltrating T cells after dendritic cell vaccination. TCRdb's copy holds only in-frame clones and misses some; the assay was immunoSEQ multiplex PCR. The sample yields just over 95,000 clones, roughly three quarters seen once. The sequenced sample was blood, obtained before dendritic cell vaccination. These receptor sequences come from a human donor with glioblastoma. Each CDR3 is given with its conserved first and last residue. Each record gives: V gene, J gene, D gene, clone size, CDR3 protein, CDR3 DNA. The D gene is left open where the match is weak. The size field is filled for only some rows; it gives once, few, many or a size class.

v_gene: TRBV7-9
j_gene: TRBJ2-5
d_gene: -
abundance: -
CDR3aa: CASSSLPQETQYF
CDR3nt: TGTGCCAGCAGCTCTCTCCCTCAAGAGACCCAGTACTTC

v_gene: TRBV7-9
j_gene: TRBJ2-4
d_gene: -
abundance: -
CDR3aa: CASSRTSRDIQYF
CDR3nt: TGTGCCAGCAGCCGCACTAGTAGGGACATTCAGTACTTC

v_gene: TRBV5-1
j_gene: TRBJ1-5
d_gene: TRBD1
abundance: -
CDR3aa: CASIIDRGQWQPQHF
CDR3nt: TGCGCCAGCATCATCGACAGGGGGCAGTGGCAGCCCCAGCATTTT

v_gene: TRBV5-1
j_gene: TRBJ2-3
d_gene: -
abundance: -
CDR3aa: CASSFGTTDTQYF
CDR3nt: TGCGCCAGCAGCTTTGGGACTACAGATACGCAGTATTTT

v_gene: TRBV27
j_gene: TRBJ2-3
d_gene: -
abundance: once
CDR3aa: CASKRLALGAGTDTQYF
CDR3nt: TGTGCCAGCAAGAGACTAGCTCTGGGGGCTGGCACAGATACGCAGTATTTT

v_gene: TRBV7-9
j_gene: TRBJ2-1
d_gene: -
abundance: -
CDR3aa: CASSSGGKRYNEQFF
CDR3nt: TGTGCCAGCAGCTCTGGGGGGAAGAGATACAATGAGCAGTTCTTC

v_gene: TRBV5-1
j_gene: TRBJ2-4
d_gene: TRBD1
abundance: -
CDR3aa: CASSSDRGLVKNIQYF
CDR3nt: TGCGCCAGCAGTTCTGACAGGGGGCTAGTCAAAAACATTCAGTACTTC

v_gene: TRBV7-8
j_gene: TRBJ2-2
d_gene: TRBD2
abundance: -
CDR3aa: CASSLRSTSSIGELFF
CDR3nt: TGTGCCAGCAGCTTACGGTCGACTAGCAGCATCGGGGAGCTGTTTTTT

v_gene: TRBV7-9
j_gene: TRBJ2-7
d_gene: -
abundance: -
CDR3aa: CASSLGSRSYEQYF
CDR3nt: TGTGCCAGCAGCTTAGGTAGCCGCTCCTACGAGCAGTACTTC

v_gene: TRBV5-1
j_gene: TRBJ2-3
d_gene: TRBD2
abundance: -
CDR3aa: CASRLAGGTDTQYF
CDR3nt: TGCGCCAGCAGGCTAGCGGGGGGTACAGATACGCAGTATTTT

v_gene: TRBV4-2
j_gene: TRBJ1-1
d_gene: -
abundance: -
CDR3aa: CASSQAGYSEGSTEAFF
CDR3nt: TGTGCCAGCAGCCAGGCCGGGTATTCGGAGGGATCCACTGAAGCTTTCTTT

v_gene: TRBV2
j_gene: TRBJ2-7
d_gene: TRBD2
abundance: once
CDR3aa: CASSRQTSGSYEQYF
CDR3nt: TGTGCCAGCAGTCGTCAGACTAGCGGGAGCTACGAGCAGTACTTC